Reported below is one T cell receptor (beta chain). Its antigen remains unidentified. Time point described: week 23, last vaccination. Topical imiquimod accompanied each vaccine dose, which consisted of 300 ug of mutant IDH1 20-mer peptide. V was cut by 1 base and J by 6 bases, with 16 bases left in between. The germline CDR1 and CDR2 sequences are SGHAT and FQNNGV. This CDR3 region has 15 residues. These data come from a study of a mutant IDH1 vaccine in newly diagnosed glioma. As for the study in general: Onset of vaccination occurred 4-6 weeks following radiotherapy alone, or with temozolomide cycles. Patients had received radiotherapy, temozolomide, or both previously, most receiving both.

Libraries were prepared by immunoSEQ multiplex PCR; TCRdb keeps only in-frame clonotypes and omits some of them. Among about 65,000 clones listed, roughly 84% were seen once. Study-level findings and limits: Pseudoprogression appears to have had no connection to changes in top peripheral T cell clonotypes.

The sample here was PBMCs, taken from a glioma patient whose treatment included an IDH1 peptide vaccine. This sequence joins TRBV11-2 and TRBJ2-7, with a possible D match to TRBD1 (7 bases). The source is a man aged 25 to 45 with glioma. CDR3 nucleotide sequence: TGTGCCAGCAGCTTAGGGGCCCAGGGGGGCGGCGAGCAGTACTTC. This codes for CASSLGAQGGGEQYF.